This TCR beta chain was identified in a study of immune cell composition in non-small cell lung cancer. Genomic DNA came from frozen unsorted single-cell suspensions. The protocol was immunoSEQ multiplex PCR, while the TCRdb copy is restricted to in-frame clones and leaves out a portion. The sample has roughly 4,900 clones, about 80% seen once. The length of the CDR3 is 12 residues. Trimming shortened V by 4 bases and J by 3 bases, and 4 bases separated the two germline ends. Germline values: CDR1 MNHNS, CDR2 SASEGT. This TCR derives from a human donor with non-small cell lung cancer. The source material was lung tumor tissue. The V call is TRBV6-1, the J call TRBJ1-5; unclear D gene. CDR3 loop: CASSGPNQPQHF. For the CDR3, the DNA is TGTGCCAGCAGTGGTCCCAATCAGCCCCAGCATTTT.